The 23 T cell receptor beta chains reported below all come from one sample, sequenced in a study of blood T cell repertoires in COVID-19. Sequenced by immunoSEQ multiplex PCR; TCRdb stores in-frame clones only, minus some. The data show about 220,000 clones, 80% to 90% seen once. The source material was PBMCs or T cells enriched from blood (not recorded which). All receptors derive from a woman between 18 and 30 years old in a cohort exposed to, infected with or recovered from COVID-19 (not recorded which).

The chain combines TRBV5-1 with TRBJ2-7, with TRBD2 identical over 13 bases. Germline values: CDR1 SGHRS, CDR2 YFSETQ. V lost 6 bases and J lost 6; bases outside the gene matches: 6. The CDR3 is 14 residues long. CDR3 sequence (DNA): TGCGCCAGCACCCCGACTAGCGGGGGGTTCGAGCAGTACTTC. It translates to CASTPTSGGFEQYF.

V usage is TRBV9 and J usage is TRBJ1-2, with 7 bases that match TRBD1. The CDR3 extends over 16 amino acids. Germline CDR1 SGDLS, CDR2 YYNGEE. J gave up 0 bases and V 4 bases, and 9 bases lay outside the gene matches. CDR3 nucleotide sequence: TGTGCCAGCAGCACCTCAAACAGGGGAGCTAACTATGGCTACACCTTC. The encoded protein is CASSTSNRGANYGYTF.

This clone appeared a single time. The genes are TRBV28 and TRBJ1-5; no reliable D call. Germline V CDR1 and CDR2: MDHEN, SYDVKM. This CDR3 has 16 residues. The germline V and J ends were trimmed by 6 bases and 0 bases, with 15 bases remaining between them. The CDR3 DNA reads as TGTGCCAGCAGCCCCGGCGGGAGGGATAGCAATCAGCCCCAGCATTTT. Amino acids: CASSPGGRDSNQPQHF.

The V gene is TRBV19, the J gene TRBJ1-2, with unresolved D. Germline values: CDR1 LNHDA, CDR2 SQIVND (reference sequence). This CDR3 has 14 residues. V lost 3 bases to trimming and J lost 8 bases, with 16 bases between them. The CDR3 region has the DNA TGTGCCAGTAGTATTGCGGCGATGGGAGGCGGCTACACCTTC. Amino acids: CASSIAAMGGGYTF.

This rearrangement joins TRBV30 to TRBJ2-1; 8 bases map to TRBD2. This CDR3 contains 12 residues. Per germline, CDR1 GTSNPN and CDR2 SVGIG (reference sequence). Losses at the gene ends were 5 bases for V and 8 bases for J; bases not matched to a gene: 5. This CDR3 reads CAWGGRSDEQFF. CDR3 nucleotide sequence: TGTGCCTGGGGCGGGAGGTCGGATGAGCAGTTCTTC.

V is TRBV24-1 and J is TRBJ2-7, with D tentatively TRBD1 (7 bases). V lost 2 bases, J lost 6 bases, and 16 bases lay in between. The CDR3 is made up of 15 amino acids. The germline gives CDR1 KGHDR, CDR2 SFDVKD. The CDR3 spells CATSDSARGALEQYF. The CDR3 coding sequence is TGTGCCACCAGTGATTCGGCCAGGGGGGCTCTCGAGCAGTACTTC.

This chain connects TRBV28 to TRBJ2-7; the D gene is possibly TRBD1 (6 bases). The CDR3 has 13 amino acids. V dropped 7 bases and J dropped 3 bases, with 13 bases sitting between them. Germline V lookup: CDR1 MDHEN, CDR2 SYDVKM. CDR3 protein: CASMKQGHYEQYF. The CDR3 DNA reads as TGTGCCAGCATGAAACAGGGCCACTACGAGCAGTACTTC.

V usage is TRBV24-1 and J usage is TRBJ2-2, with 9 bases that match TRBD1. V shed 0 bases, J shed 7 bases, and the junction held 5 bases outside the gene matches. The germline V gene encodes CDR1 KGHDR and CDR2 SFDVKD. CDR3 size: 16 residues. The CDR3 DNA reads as TGTGCCACCAGTGATTTGCAACAGGGGGCTAGCGGGGAGCTGTTTTTT. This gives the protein CATSDLQQGASGELFF.

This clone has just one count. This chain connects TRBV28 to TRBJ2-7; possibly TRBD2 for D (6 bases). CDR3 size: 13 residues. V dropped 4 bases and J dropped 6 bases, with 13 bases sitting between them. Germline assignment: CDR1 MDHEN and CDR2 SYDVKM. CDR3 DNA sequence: TGTGCCAGCAGTTCGGGGGTGGTTTCCGAGCAGTACTTC. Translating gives CASSSGVVSEQYF.

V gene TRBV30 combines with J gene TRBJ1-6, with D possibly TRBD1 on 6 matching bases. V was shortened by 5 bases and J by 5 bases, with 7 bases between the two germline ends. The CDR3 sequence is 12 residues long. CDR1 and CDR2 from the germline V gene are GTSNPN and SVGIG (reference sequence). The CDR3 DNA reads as TGTGCCTGGGGACAGAATAATTCACCCCTCCACTTT. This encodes CAWGQNNSPLHF.

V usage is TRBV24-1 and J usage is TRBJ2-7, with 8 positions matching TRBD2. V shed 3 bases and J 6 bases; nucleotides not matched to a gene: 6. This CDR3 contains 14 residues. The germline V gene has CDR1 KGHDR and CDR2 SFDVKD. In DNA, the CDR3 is TGTGCCACCAGTGATCCCAGCGGGAGCTTCGAGCAGTACTTC. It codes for CATSDPSGSFEQYF.

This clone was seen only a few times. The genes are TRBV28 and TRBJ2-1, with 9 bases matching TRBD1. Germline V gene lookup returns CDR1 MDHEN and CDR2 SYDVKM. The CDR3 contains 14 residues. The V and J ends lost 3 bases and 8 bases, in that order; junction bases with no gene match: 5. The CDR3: CASSLGDRADEQFF. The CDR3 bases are TGTGCCAGCAGTTTGGGGGACAGGGCCGATGAGCAGTTCTTC.

The CDR3 here is CARPGTGSGSSPLHF. The CDR3 DNA reads TGTGCCCGCCCCGGGACAGGGAGCGGGTCGTCACCCCTCCACTTT. The chain employs TRBV28 and TRBJ1-6, with 9 bases identical to TRBD1. The CDR3 sequence is 15 residues long. CDR1 is MDHEN, CDR2 SYDVKM, per germline. J lost 10 bases, V lost 11 bases, and 15 bases had no gene match.

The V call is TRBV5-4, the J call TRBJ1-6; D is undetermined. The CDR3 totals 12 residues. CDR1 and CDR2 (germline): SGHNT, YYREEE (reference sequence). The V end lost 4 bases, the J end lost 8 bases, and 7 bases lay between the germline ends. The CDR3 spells CASSLNYSPLHF. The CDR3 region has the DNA TGTGCCAGCAGCCTTAATTATTCACCCCTCCACTTT.

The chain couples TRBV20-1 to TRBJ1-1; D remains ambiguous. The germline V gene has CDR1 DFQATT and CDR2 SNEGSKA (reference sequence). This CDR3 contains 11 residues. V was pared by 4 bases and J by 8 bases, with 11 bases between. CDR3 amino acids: CSATRGVEAFF. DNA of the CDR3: TGCAGTGCTACCCGGGGTGTCGAAGCTTTCTTT.

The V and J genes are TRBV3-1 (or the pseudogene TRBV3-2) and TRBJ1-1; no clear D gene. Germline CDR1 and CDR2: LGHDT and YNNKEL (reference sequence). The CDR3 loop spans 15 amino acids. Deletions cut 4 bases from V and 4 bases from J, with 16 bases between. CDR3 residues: CASSPKSPGSTEAFF. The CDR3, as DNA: TGTGCCAGCAGCCCGAAGTCTCCCGGGAGCACTGAAGCTTTCTTT.

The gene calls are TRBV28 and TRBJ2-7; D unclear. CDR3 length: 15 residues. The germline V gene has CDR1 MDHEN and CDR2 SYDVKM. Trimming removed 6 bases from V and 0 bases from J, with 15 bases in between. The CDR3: CASRLTGVSSYEQYF. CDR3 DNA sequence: TGTGCCAGCAGGTTGACTGGCGTTAGCTCCTACGAGCAGTACTTC.

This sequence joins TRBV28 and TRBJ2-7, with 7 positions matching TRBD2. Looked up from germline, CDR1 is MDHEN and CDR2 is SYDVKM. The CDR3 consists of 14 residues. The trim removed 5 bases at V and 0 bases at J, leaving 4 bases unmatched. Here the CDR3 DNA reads TGTGCCAGCAGTATCCCGGGGGGCTCCTACGAGCAGTACTTC. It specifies CASSIPGGSYEQYF.

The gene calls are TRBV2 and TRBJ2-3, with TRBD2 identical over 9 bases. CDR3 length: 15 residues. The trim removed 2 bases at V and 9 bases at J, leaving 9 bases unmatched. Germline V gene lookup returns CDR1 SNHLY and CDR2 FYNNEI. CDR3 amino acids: CASSERLAGVHTQYF. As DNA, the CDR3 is TGTGCCAGCAGTGAACGGTTAGCGGGAGTGCACACGCAGTATTTT.

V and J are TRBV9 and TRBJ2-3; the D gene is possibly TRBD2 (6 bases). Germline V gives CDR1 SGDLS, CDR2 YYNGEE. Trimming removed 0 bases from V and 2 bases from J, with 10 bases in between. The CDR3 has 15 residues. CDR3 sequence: CASSVGTNPTDTQYF. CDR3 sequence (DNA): TGTGCCAGCAGCGTAGGGACTAATCCCACAGATACGCAGTATTTT.

Written as DNA, the CDR3 is TGTGCCAGCAGCTTAGAAGGGACAGGAGACTCTGAGCAGTACTTC. Encoded protein: CASSLEGTGDSEQYF. This chain uses TRBV11-3 with TRBJ2-7, with 8 bases matching TRBD1. The CDR3 has 15 residues. V lost 0 bases to trimming and J lost 7 bases; unmatched junction nucleotides: 8. Germline values: CDR1 SGHNT, CDR2 YENEEA. Using reference TRBV11-3 and TRBJ2-7 for the parts outside the CDR3, the full variable domain is EAGVVQSPRYKIIEKKQPVAFWCNPISGHNTLYWYLQNLGQGPELLIRYENEEAVDDSQLPKDRFSAERLKGVDSTLKIQPAELGDSAVYLCASSLEGTGDSEQYFGPGTRLTVT.

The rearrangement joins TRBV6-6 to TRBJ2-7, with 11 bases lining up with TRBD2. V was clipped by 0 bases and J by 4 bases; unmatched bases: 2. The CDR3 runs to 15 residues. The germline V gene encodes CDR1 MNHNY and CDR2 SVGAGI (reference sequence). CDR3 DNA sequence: TGTGCCAGCAGTTACTCGGGACTAGCGGTATACGAGCAGTACTTC. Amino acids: CASSYSGLAVYEQYF.

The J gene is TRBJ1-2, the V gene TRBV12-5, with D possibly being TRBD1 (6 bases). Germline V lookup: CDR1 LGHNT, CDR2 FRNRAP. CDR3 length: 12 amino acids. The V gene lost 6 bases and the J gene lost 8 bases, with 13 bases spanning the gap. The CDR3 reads CASGLTGHGYTF. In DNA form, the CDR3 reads TGTGCTAGTGGCCTCACAGGGCACGGCTACACCTTC.